The T cell receptor beta chain described here comes from a study of T-cell memory formation after mild COVID-19. Germline V gene sequence: CDR1 KGHDR, CDR2 SFDVKD. V lost 3 bases, J lost 0 bases, and 9 bases lay in between. The CDR3 sequence is 15 residues long. 5'RACE primed at constant segments yielded TCR alpha and TCR beta cDNA libraries bearing sample barcodes and UMIs. TCRdb reanalysed the 5' RACE reads using MiXCR and keeps one entry per CDR3 protein. The data contain hundreds of thousands of distinct CDR3 sequences, about 20% of them singletons. The sample taken for sequencing was PBMCs or a T cell subset sorted from them (not recorded which). This chain joins TRBV24-1 and TRBJ2-3; the D gene could be TRBD1 or TRBD2 (5 bases each). The source is an adult woman who had mild COVID-19 (a few samples of this study predate the infection). Cell type and time point are not known. CDR3 in amino acids: CATSDVWGSTDTQYF. The CDR3 DNA reads TGTGCCACCAGTGATGTCTGGGGGAGCACAGATACGCAGTATTTT.